One T cell receptor (beta chain) is described in this entry. The CDR3 end shows no conserved phenylalanine or tryptophan, and so a read error is likely. No DNA is shown, since the ends of the CDR3 on it are uncertain; the CDR3 is the one TCRdb lists. The CDR3 region is 9 residues in length, termini included. CDR1 is GTSNPN and CDR2 is SVGIG in the germline V gene (reference sequence). This record comes from a study of blood T cell repertoires in COVID-19. The wider study: Some COVID-19 samples were acute and others convalescent; all came from the United States, Italy and Spain. T cells, B-cell-depleted T cells, or PBMCs provided the cDNA or gDNA that served as material.

Original processing notes: Estimated nucleated cell counts came from reference gene primer amplification. Only in-frame clones appear in the TCRdb table, and some are missing; sequencing was by immunoSEQ multiplex PCR. The V and J calls and the clone size are those of that table, but D and trimming were determined from the DNA. The sample lists about 200,000 clones, around 82% occurring once. Sequencing input: peripheral blood. The origin of this receptor is a woman aged 65 to 85 with acute or convalescent COVID-19. The rearrangement joins TRBV30 to TRBJ1-2. The CDR3 spells CAWDFPPSV.